This T cell receptor (beta chain) emerged from a study of cytomegalovirus exposure and HLA in healthy donors. Whole-study findings and limits: Apparent HLA restriction characterized most CMV-associated TCR beta chains in a later analysis. From TCR beta sequences, most subjects' HLA-A and HLA-B alleles were reportedly predicted accurately. Researchers catalogued approximately 160 TCR beta chains as cytomegalovirus-associated.

Points on this clone: Its target is unknown.

The V gene end was trimmed by 0 bases and the J gene end by 4 bases; junction bases not matched to a gene: 11. Germline V gene sequence: CDR1 SGHDT, CDR2 YYEEEE. The CDR3 is 18 amino acids. Primers for the PCR totalled 60 Vbeta and 13 Jbeta. In the original analysis: Unique TCR beta chains numbered 80 million to 95 million in a later analysis, with about 11 million shared. This table comes from immunoSEQ multiplex PCR, and its TCRdb copy is limited to in-frame clones, with some not included. V and J calls and clone size follow that table, whereas D and trimming were derived from the DNA. The sample has under 85,000 clones; 60% to 85% are singletons.

The chain links TRBV5-6 to TRBJ2-5; 11 bases map to TRBD2. Sequencing was carried out using PBMCs. This clonotype was obtained from a man aged 18 to 30 in good health and CMV-seronegative. As DNA, the CDR3 is TGTGCCAGCAGCTTGGCTGGCGGGACTAGCGGCAGCCGAGAGACCCAGTACTTC. This gives the protein CASSLAGGTSGSRETQYF.